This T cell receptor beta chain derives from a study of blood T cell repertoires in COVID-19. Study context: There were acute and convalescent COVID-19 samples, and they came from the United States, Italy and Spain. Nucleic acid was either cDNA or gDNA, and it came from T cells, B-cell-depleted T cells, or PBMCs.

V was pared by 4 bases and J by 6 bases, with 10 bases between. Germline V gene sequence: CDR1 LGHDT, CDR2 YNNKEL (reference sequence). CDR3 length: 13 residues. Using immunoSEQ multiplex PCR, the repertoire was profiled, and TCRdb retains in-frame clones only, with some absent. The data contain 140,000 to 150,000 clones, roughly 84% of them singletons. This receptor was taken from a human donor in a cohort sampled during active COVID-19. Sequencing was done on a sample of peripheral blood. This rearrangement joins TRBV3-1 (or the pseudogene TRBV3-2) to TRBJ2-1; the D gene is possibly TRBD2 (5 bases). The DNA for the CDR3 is TGTGCCAGCAGCCTCCGGACTCCCAATGAGCAGTTCTTC. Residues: CASSLRTPNEQFF.